The present T cell receptor beta chain was sequenced within a study of cytomegalovirus exposure and HLA in healthy donors. Study-wide results and limits: In a later analysis, first-cohort TCR clusters were found to tend to co-occur in the 130 or so validation repertoires.

TCRdb's copy holds only in-frame clones and misses some; the assay was immunoSEQ multiplex PCR. Of about 170,000 clones detected, about 95% appear once; the ten largest clones hold approximately 1%. This CDR3 spans 15 amino acids. Germline V CDR1 and CDR2: SGHVS, FQNEAQ. The V end was cut by 7 bases, the J end by 3 bases, with 18 bases between. The 120-subject validation cohort, separate from the approximately 670-subject first cohort, included the donors. Concerning this clone itself: The target antigen is unknown.

The gene calls are TRBV7-8 and TRBJ2-5, with D perhaps TRBD1 (6 bases). The sequencing sample was made of PBMCs. The receptor was isolated from a woman aged 18-30 years in good health and CMV-seronegative. In DNA, the CDR3 is TGTGCCAGCACCACGAGGCGGACAGACGAAGAGACCCAGTACTTC. Translated, it gives CASTTRRTDEETQYF.